These T cell receptor beta chains were read from a single sample in a study of T-cell memory formation after mild COVID-19. In TCRdb, the 5' RACE reads were re-called with MiXCR into one record per CDR3 protein. Of some 46,000 distinct CDR3 sequences listed, 6.6% are singletons. The sample was PBMCs or a T cell subset sorted from them (not recorded which). The origin of the receptors is an adult who had mild COVID-19 (a few samples of this study predate the infection). Cell type and time point are not known. CDR3s include the opening cysteine and the closing phenylalanine or tryptophan. Each record gives: CDR3 protein, CDR3 DNA, D gene, clone size, J gene, V gene, CDR3 length. A D gene is named only where the DNA matches it firmly. The size entry is marked missing in some rows and otherwise reads once, few, many or a size class.

CDR3aa: CASRLDRANTEAFF
CDR3nt: TGTGCCAGCAGGTTGGACAGGGCGAACACTGAAGCTTTCTTT
d_gene: TRBD1
abundance: many
j_gene: TRBJ1-1
v_gene: TRBV12-3/TRBV12-4
len: 14

CDR3aa: CASTSGRTVRFGTEAFF
CDR3nt: TGTGCCAGCACCTCAGGGCGGACAGTAAGGTTCGGGACTGAAGCTTTCTTT
d_gene: -
abundance: -
j_gene: TRBJ1-1
v_gene: TRBV27
len: 17

CDR3aa: CASSIAGGPRGELFF
CDR3nt: TGTGCCAGCAGTATAGCGGGAGGGCCGAGGGGGGAGCTGTTTTTT
d_gene: TRBD2
abundance: many
j_gene: TRBJ2-2
v_gene: TRBV6-5
len: 15

CDR3aa: CSASGATSDEQYF
CDR3nt: TGCAGTGCTAGCGGGGCTACCAGCGACGAGCAGTACTTC
d_gene: -
abundance: many
j_gene: TRBJ2-7
v_gene: TRBV20-1
len: 13

CDR3aa: CASSLALVPYNEQFF
CDR3nt: TGTGCCAGCAGCTTAGCGTTGGTTCCCTACAATGAGCAGTTCTTC
d_gene: -
abundance: few
j_gene: TRBJ2-1
v_gene: TRBV7-6
len: 15

CDR3aa: CASSFRAGQGNTGELFF
CDR3nt: TGTGCCAGCAGCTTCCGGGCCGGCCAAGGGAACACCGGGGAGCTGTTTTTT
d_gene: -
abundance: many
j_gene: TRBJ2-2
v_gene: TRBV5-8
len: 17

CDR3aa: CASSTRDTSYEQYF
CDR3nt: TGTGCCAGCAGTACCCGGGACACTTCCTACGAGCAGTACTTC
d_gene: -
abundance: many
j_gene: TRBJ2-7
v_gene: TRBV12-3/TRBV12-4
len: 14

CDR3aa: CASSQGDTDTQYF
CDR3nt: TGTGCCAGCAGCCAAGGGGACACAGATACGCAGTATTTT
d_gene: -
abundance: many
j_gene: TRBJ2-3
v_gene: TRBV4-2
len: 13

CDR3aa: CASSLAGTRNTIYF
CDR3nt: TGTGCCAGCAGTTTAGCCGGGACCCGGAACACCATATATTTT
d_gene: -
abundance: many
j_gene: TRBJ1-3
v_gene: TRBV12-3/TRBV12-4
len: 14

CDR3aa: CASSHTGPTEAFF
CDR3nt: TGTGCCAGCAGCCATACGGGCCCCACTGAAGCTTTCTTT
d_gene: -
abundance: few
j_gene: TRBJ1-1
v_gene: TRBV7-8
len: 13

CDR3aa: CAWGSLAGGPRNEQFF
CDR3nt: TGTGCCTGGGGCTCCTTAGCGGGAGGGCCCCGGAATGAGCAGTTCTTC
d_gene: TRBD2
abundance: -
j_gene: TRBJ2-1
v_gene: TRBV30
len: 16

CDR3aa: CASSTSSGQPYEQYF
CDR3nt: TGTGCCAGCAGCACCTCTAGCGGGCAACCCTACGAGCAGTACTTC
d_gene: TRBD2
abundance: few
j_gene: TRBJ2-7
v_gene: TRBV7-2
len: 15

CDR3aa: CASSPRGGSYNSPLHF
CDR3nt: TGCGCCAGCAGCCCCCGGGGGGGCTCCTATAATTCACCCCTCCACTTT
d_gene: -
abundance: -
j_gene: TRBJ1-6
v_gene: TRBV4-1
len: 16

CDR3aa: CSSTDGGTGNTGELFF
CDR3nt: TGTTCCAGCACCGACGGGGGGACAGGGAACACCGGGGAGCTGTTTTTT
d_gene: -
abundance: few
j_gene: TRBJ2-2
v_gene: TRBV6-2/TRBV6-3
len: 16

CDR3aa: CASSLVRDGPGNTIYF
CDR3nt: TGTGCCAGCAGCTTGGTGCGAGACGGGCCTGGAAACACCATATATTTT
d_gene: -
abundance: -
j_gene: TRBJ1-3
v_gene: TRBV5-6
len: 16

CDR3aa: CASRQGGADYGYTF
CDR3nt: TGTGCCAGCAGGCAGGGGGGGGCGGACTATGGCTACACCTTC
d_gene: TRBD1
abundance: once
j_gene: TRBJ1-2
v_gene: TRBV12-3/TRBV12-4
len: 14

CDR3aa: CASTPTGLDGYTF
CDR3nt: TGCGCCAGCACCCCGACAGGGTTGGATGGCTACACCTTC
d_gene: TRBD1
abundance: many
j_gene: TRBJ1-2
v_gene: TRBV5-1
len: 13

CDR3aa: CASSGPAPETQYF
CDR3nt: TGTGCCAGCAGTGGTCCAGCCCCGGAGACCCAGTACTTC
d_gene: -
abundance: -
j_gene: TRBJ2-5
v_gene: TRBV25-1
len: 13

CDR3aa: CASSLETGRTGELFF
CDR3nt: TGTGCCAGCAGTTTAGAGACAGGGAGGACCGGGGAGCTGTTTTTT
d_gene: -
abundance: many
j_gene: TRBJ2-2
v_gene: TRBV12-3/TRBV12-4
len: 15

CDR3aa: CASSESRGQETQYF
CDR3nt: TGTGCCAGCAGTGAATCGCGGGGCCAAGAGACCCAGTACTTC
d_gene: -
abundance: few
j_gene: TRBJ2-5
v_gene: TRBV6-1
len: 14

CDR3aa: CASSFDVGELFF
CDR3nt: TGTGCCAGCAGCTTCGATGTCGGGGAGCTGTTTTTT
d_gene: -
abundance: many
j_gene: TRBJ2-2
v_gene: TRBV7-2
len: 12

CDR3aa: CASSQVSGTGANVLTF
CDR3nt: TGCGCCAGCAGCCAGGTGTCCGGGACTGGGGCCAACGTCCTGACTTTC
d_gene: -
abundance: -
j_gene: TRBJ2-6
v_gene: TRBV4-3
len: 16

CDR3aa: CASSFLAGSSYEQYF
CDR3nt: TGTGCCAGCAGTTTTCTAGCGGGAAGCTCCTACGAGCAGTACTTC
d_gene: TRBD2
abundance: many
j_gene: TRBJ2-7
v_gene: TRBV27
len: 15

CDR3aa: CASSQGTSGPNEQFF
CDR3nt: TGCGCCAGCAGCCAAGGGACTAGCGGCCCTAATGAGCAGTTCTTC
d_gene: TRBD2
abundance: -
j_gene: TRBJ2-1
v_gene: TRBV4-1
len: 15

CDR3aa: CSARDRNSGVYVEQYF
CDR3nt: TGCAGTGCTAGAGATAGGAACAGTGGGGTCTACGTAGAGCAGTACTTC
d_gene: -
abundance: many
j_gene: TRBJ2-7
v_gene: TRBV20-1
len: 16

CDR3aa: CAWSLASGVNEQFF
CDR3nt: TGTGCCTGGAGTTTGGCTAGCGGGGTAAATGAGCAGTTCTTC
d_gene: TRBD2
abundance: few
j_gene: TRBJ2-1
v_gene: TRBV30
len: 14

CDR3aa: CASSQDERGNYGYTF
CDR3nt: TGTGCCAGCAGCCAAGATGAGCGGGGGAACTATGGCTACACCTTC
d_gene: -
abundance: -
j_gene: TRBJ1-2
v_gene: TRBV3-1
len: 15

CDR3aa: CATSDWTSGKYTGELFF
CDR3nt: TGTGCCACCAGTGATTGGACTAGCGGGAAGTACACCGGGGAGCTGTTTTTT
d_gene: TRBD2
abundance: few
j_gene: TRBJ2-2
v_gene: TRBV24-1
len: 17

CDR3aa: CASREGSGANVLTF
CDR3nt: TGTGCCAGCAGGGAGGGTTCCGGGGCCAACGTCCTGACTTTC
d_gene: -
abundance: few
j_gene: TRBJ2-6
v_gene: TRBV7-9
len: 14

CDR3aa: CASSLGQGADTQYF
CDR3nt: TGTGCCAGCAGTTTAGGGCAGGGGGCAGATACGCAGTATTTT
d_gene: TRBD1
abundance: many
j_gene: TRBJ2-3
v_gene: TRBV12-3/TRBV12-4
len: 14

CDR3aa: CASSSIPGPPVRENTEAFF
CDR3nt: TGTGCCAGCAGCTCTATTCCCGGGCCCCCCGTCCGGGAGAACACTGAAGCTTTCTTT
d_gene: -
abundance: many
j_gene: TRBJ1-1
v_gene: TRBV7-9
len: 19

CDR3aa: CASRRGGHTSYEQYF
CDR3nt: TGTGCCAGTAGGCGGGGGGGACACACGTCCTACGAGCAGTACTTC
d_gene: TRBD2
abundance: -
j_gene: TRBJ2-7
v_gene: TRBV19
len: 15

CDR3aa: CASSVGYEQYF
CDR3nt: TGTGCCAGCAGTGTGGGGTACGAGCAGTACTTC
d_gene: -
abundance: many
j_gene: TRBJ2-7
v_gene: TRBV6-1
len: 11

CDR3aa: CASSFLKKGLNTEAFF
CDR3nt: TGTGCCAGCAGTTTCCTTAAGAAGGGTCTGAACACTGAAGCTTTCTTT
d_gene: -
abundance: -
j_gene: TRBJ1-1
v_gene: TRBV12-3/TRBV12-4
len: 16

CDR3aa: CASSIGHEQFF
CDR3nt: TGTGCCAGTAGTATTGGGCATGAGCAGTTCTTC
d_gene: -
abundance: many
j_gene: TRBJ2-1
v_gene: TRBV19
len: 11

CDR3aa: CASSQAGLTGELFF
CDR3nt: TGTGCCAGCAGCCAAGCGGGTTTAACCGGGGAGCTGTTTTTT
d_gene: -
abundance: many
j_gene: TRBJ2-2
v_gene: TRBV4-2
len: 14

CDR3aa: CSARDWGQALNYGYTF
CDR3nt: TGCAGTGCTAGAGATTGGGGACAGGCTCTTAACTATGGCTACACCTTC
d_gene: TRBD1
abundance: -
j_gene: TRBJ1-2
v_gene: TRBV20-1
len: 16

CDR3aa: CASSESLLTLNYGYTF
CDR3nt: TGTGCCAGCAGTGAATCGCTCCTGACACTTAACTATGGCTACACCTTC
d_gene: -
abundance: -
j_gene: TRBJ1-2
v_gene: TRBV6-1
len: 16

CDR3aa: CASSLAGTGGYEQYF
CDR3nt: TGTGCCAGCAGTTTAGCCGGGACAGGGGGCTACGAGCAGTACTTC
d_gene: TRBD1
abundance: many
j_gene: TRBJ2-7
v_gene: TRBV12-3/TRBV12-4
len: 15

CDR3aa: CASSRSGGHNNEQFF
CDR3nt: TGTGCCAGCAGCCGATCCGGGGGGCATAACAATGAGCAGTTCTTC
d_gene: -
abundance: many
j_gene: TRBJ2-1
v_gene: TRBV7-2
len: 15

CDR3aa: CASSLAGGAYEKLFF
CDR3nt: TGTGCCAGCAGCTTGGCCGGGGGGGCGTATGAAAAACTGTTTTTT
d_gene: -
abundance: few
j_gene: TRBJ1-4
v_gene: TRBV5-4
len: 15

CDR3aa: CASSYGQGNTEAFF
CDR3nt: TGTGCCAGCAGTTACGGACAGGGGAACACTGAAGCTTTCTTT
d_gene: TRBD1
abundance: few
j_gene: TRBJ1-1
v_gene: TRBV6-5
len: 14

CDR3aa: CSVEEIRGETQYF
CDR3nt: TGCAGCGTTGAAGAAATCAGGGGAGAGACCCAGTACTTC
d_gene: -
abundance: many
j_gene: TRBJ2-5
v_gene: TRBV29-1
len: 13

CDR3aa: CSAYGPGGYYNEQFF
CDR3nt: TGCAGTGCGTACGGCCCGGGGGGGTATTACAATGAGCAGTTCTTC
d_gene: TRBD2
abundance: many
j_gene: TRBJ2-1
v_gene: TRBV20-1
len: 15

CDR3aa: CASSQSGGGPLHF
CDR3nt: TGCGCCAGCAGCCAGTCCGGGGGGGGACCCCTCCACTTT
d_gene: -
abundance: -
j_gene: TRBJ1-6
v_gene: TRBV4-1
len: 13

CDR3aa: CASSYLTSSEQYF
CDR3nt: TGTGCCAGCAGTTATTTGACGTCCTCCGAGCAGTACTTC
d_gene: -
abundance: many
j_gene: TRBJ2-7
v_gene: TRBV12-3/TRBV12-4
len: 13

CDR3aa: CASRKRDGPEQGNEQFF
CDR3nt: TGTGCCAGCAGGAAAAGGGATGGTCCTGAACAGGGAAATGAGCAGTTCTTC
d_gene: -
abundance: -
j_gene: TRBJ2-1
v_gene: TRBV2
len: 17

CDR3aa: CASSEFRGGEQYF
CDR3nt: TGTGCCAGCAGTGAATTCCGGGGTGGCGAGCAGTACTTC
d_gene: -
abundance: many
j_gene: TRBJ2-7
v_gene: TRBV25-1
len: 13

CDR3aa: CASSPRTGSYEQYF
CDR3nt: TGTGCCAGCTCACCAAGAACAGGTTCCTACGAGCAGTACTTC
d_gene: -
abundance: -
j_gene: TRBJ2-7
v_gene: TRBV18
len: 14

CDR3aa: CASLNLVRDTQYF
CDR3nt: TGTGCCAGCTTGAACCTCGTCAGAGATACGCAGTATTTT
d_gene: -
abundance: -
j_gene: TRBJ2-3
v_gene: TRBV2
len: 13

CDR3aa: CASSLDLYSTDTQYF
CDR3nt: TGTGCCAGCAGCTTGGATCTTTATAGCACAGATACGCAGTATTTT
d_gene: -
abundance: many
j_gene: TRBJ2-3
v_gene: TRBV5-6
len: 15

CDR3aa: CATSSSSGRPQFF
CDR3nt: TGTGCCACCAGCAGTTCTAGCGGGAGACCCCAGTTCTTC
d_gene: TRBD2
abundance: many
j_gene: TRBJ2-1
v_gene: TRBV15
len: 13

CDR3aa: CASSRTSGRAGEQFF
CDR3nt: TGCGCCAGCAGCCGGACTAGCGGGAGGGCCGGAGAGCAGTTCTTC
d_gene: TRBD2
abundance: many
j_gene: TRBJ2-1
v_gene: TRBV5-1
len: 15

CDR3aa: CASSHARTSVETQYF
CDR3nt: TGCGCCAGCAGCCATGCACGGACTAGCGTAGAGACCCAGTACTTC
d_gene: TRBD2
abundance: few
j_gene: TRBJ2-5
v_gene: TRBV4-3
len: 15

CDR3aa: CASSYSYKAGVAYEQYF
CDR3nt: TGTGCCAGCAGTTACTCATACAAAGCGGGGGTAGCCTACGAGCAGTACTTC
d_gene: TRBD2
abundance: many
j_gene: TRBJ2-7
v_gene: TRBV6-5
len: 17

CDR3aa: CASRLAATTDTQYF
CDR3nt: TGTGCCAGTCGACTAGCGGCAACCACAGATACGCAGTATTTT
d_gene: TRBD2
abundance: -
j_gene: TRBJ2-3
v_gene: TRBV2
len: 14

CDR3aa: CASSRLAGGGNEQFF
CDR3nt: TGTGCCAGCAGCCGGCTAGCGGGAGGGGGCAATGAGCAGTTCTTC
d_gene: TRBD2
abundance: many
j_gene: TRBJ2-1
v_gene: TRBV11-2
len: 15